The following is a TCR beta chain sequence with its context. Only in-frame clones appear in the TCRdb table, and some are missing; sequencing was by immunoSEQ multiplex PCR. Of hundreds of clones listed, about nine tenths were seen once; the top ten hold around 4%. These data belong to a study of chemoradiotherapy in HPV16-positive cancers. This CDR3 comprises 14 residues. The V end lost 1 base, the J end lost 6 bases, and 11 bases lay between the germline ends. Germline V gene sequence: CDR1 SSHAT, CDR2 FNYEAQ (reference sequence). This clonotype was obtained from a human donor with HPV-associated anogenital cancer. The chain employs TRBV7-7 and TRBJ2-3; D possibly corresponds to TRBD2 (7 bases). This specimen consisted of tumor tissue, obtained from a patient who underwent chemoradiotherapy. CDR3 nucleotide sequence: TGTGCCAGCAGCTTAGGGGGGGGCCCCGATACGCAGTATTTT. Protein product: CASSLGGGPDTQYF.